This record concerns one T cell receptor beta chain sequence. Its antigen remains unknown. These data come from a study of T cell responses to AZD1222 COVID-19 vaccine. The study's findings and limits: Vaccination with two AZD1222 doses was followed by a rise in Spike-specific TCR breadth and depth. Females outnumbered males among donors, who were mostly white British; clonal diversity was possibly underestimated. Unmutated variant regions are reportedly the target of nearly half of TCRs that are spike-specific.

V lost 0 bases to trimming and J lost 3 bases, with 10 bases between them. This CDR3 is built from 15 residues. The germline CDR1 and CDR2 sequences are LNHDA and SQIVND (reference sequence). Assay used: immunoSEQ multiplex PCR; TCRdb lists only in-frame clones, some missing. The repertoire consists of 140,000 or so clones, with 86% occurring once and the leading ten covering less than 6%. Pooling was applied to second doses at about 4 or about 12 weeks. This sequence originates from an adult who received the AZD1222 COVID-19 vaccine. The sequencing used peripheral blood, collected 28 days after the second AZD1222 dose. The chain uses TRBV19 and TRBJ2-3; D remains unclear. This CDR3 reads CASSIDLGITDTQYF. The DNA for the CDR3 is TGTGCCAGTAGTATAGATCTGGGGATTACAGATACGCAGTATTTT.